Listed here are 21 T cell receptor beta chains from one sample, sequenced in a study of T cells in women clearing cervical HPV infection. This table comes from immunoSEQ multiplex PCR, and its TCRdb copy is limited to in-frame clones, with some not included. The sample totals more than 30,000 clones; its top ten clones hold around 3.5%. The material sequenced was blood buffy coat. The receptors derive from a woman between 18 and 75 years old with a cervical HPV16 infection that either progressed to CIN3+ or cleared (not recorded which).

A word on this clone: The read comes to an end 3 residues before the CDR3 does, leaving the germline J gene to fill in the end. This chain joins TRBV7-2 and TRBJ1-1; D not certain. The CDR3 runs 14 residues. Germline CDR1 and CDR2: SGHTA and FQGNSA. The CDR3 spells CASSLTVGPGEAFF. Partial CDR3 DNA: TGTGCCAGCAGCTTAACAGTCGGACCGGGGGAA.

On this clone: The CDR3 end is not reached by the read, which stops 3 residues before it; the germline J gene fills it in. The chain links TRBV30 to TRBJ2-5, with TRBD2 identical over 13 bases. Germline loops: CDR1 GTSNPN, CDR2 SVGIG (reference sequence). Losses at the gene ends were 3 bases for V and 2 bases for J; bases not matched to a gene: 12. This CDR3 region has 18 residues. The CDR3 is CAWSRSRTSGRGQETQYF. The DNA read from the CDR3 is TGTGCCTGGAGCCGAAGCCGGACTAGCGGGAGAGGGCAAGAGACC.

Concerning this clone itself: The DNA ends 3 residues before the CDR3 does, and the rest of the CDR3 is filled in from the germline J gene. The chain uses TRBV7-2 and TRBJ1-2, with D tentatively TRBD1 (6 bases). This CDR3 is 13 amino acids long. V was cut by 4 bases and J by 7 bases, with 13 bases left in between. Germline CDR1 reads SGHTA; CDR2 reads FQGNSA. CDR3 loop: CASSSDRLRGYTF. CDR3 DNA, as far as it was read: TGTGCCAGCAGCTCCGACAGGCTTCGTGGC.

Regarding this clone: The read is 3 residues too short to cover the CDR3 end, so that end is filled in from the germline J gene. The rearrangement joins TRBV5-1 to TRBJ2-7; D ambiguous. This CDR3 region has 14 residues. In germline, CDR1 is SGHRS, CDR2 YFSETQ. Trimming removed 4 bases at V and 1 base at J, with 12 bases between. This chain's CDR3 is CASSPDSPSYEQYF. CDR3 DNA, as far as it was read: TGCGCCAGCAGCCCTGACTCTCCTTCCTACGAG. Variable domain in full (rest from reference TRBV5-1 and TRBJ2-7): KAGVTQTPRYLIKTRGQQVTLSCSPISGHRSVSWYQQTPGQGLQFLFEYFSETQRNKGNFPGRFSGRQFSNSRSEMNVSTLELGDSALYLCASSPDSPSYEQYFGPGTRLTVT.

Points on this clone: The observed sequence ends 3 residues before the CDR3 terminus, with the missing tail filled in from the germline J gene. The chain employs TRBV7-3 and TRBJ2-1; D possibly corresponds to TRBD1 (5 bases). CDR3 length equals 13 residues. The V gene lost 3 bases and the J gene lost 8 bases, with 11 bases spanning the gap. The germline gives CDR1 SGHTA, CDR2 FQGTGA. The covered CDR3 bases are TGTGCCAGCAGCTTCGGACAAACCGATGAG. Amino acids: CASSFGQTDE. The full CDR3 reads CASSFGQTDEQFF.

Comment on this clone: The read is 3 residues too short to cover the CDR3 end, so that end is filled in from the germline J gene. The chain carries TRBV19 and TRBJ1-2; 11 positions agree with TRBD1. This CDR3 is 17 amino acids long. V shed 4 bases, J shed 3 bases, and the junction held 10 bases outside the gene matches. CDR1 is LNHDA, CDR2 SQIVND, per germline (reference sequence). The CDR3 sequence: CASSTPGQGEWDYGYTF. The sequenced part of the CDR3 DNA is TGTGCCAGTAGTACCCCGGGACAGGGGGAATGGGACTATGGC.

As for this clone: The read is 3 residues too short to cover the CDR3 end, so that end is filled in from the germline J gene. The chain recombines TRBV10-3 with TRBJ1-1; D not resolved. The ends were cut back, 3 bases at V and 1 base at J, with 6 bases in the middle. Germline loops: CDR1 ENHRY, CDR2 SYGVKD. The CDR3 contains 13 residues. CDR3 protein: CAISDAQNTEAFF. The part of the CDR3 DNA that was read is TGTGCCATCAGTGATGCGCAGAACACTGAA.

In regard to this clone: The read falls 3 residues short of the CDR3 end, and the missing part is taken from the germline J gene. This chain connects TRBV27 to TRBJ2-1; D is possibly TRBD2 (5 bases). Germline values: CDR1 MNHEY, CDR2 SMNVEV (reference sequence). The germline V and J ends were trimmed by 3 bases and 0 bases, with 12 bases remaining between them. CDR3 length equals 16 residues. This CDR3 is CASSFSAGSSYNEQFF. Incomplete CDR3 DNA: TGTGCCAGCAGTTTTAGCGCGGGTAGCTCCTACAATGAG.

Concerning this clone: The sequence runs out 3 residues before the end of the CDR3; the remainder is reconstructed from the germline J gene. The V gene is TRBV10-3, the J gene TRBJ2-2; 7 nucleotides align to TRBD1. Unmatched junction bases numbered 4, after V lost 1 base and J lost 2 bases. Per germline, CDR1 ENHRY and CDR2 SYGVKD. CDR3 length equals 16 residues. CDR3 protein: CAISEWAGGNTGELFF. The part of the CDR3 DNA that was read is TGTGCCATCAGTGAGTGGGCAGGGGGTAACACCGGGGAG.

CDR3 region: CASSRPGLSETQYF. The sequenced CDR3 bases are TGTGCCAGCTCACGACCAGGGCTATCAGAGACC. The chain has TRBV18 and TRBJ2-5, with a tentative D call TRBD1 (5 bases). The CDR3 end falls 3 residues outside the read, so it is completed with the germline J gene. This CDR3 contains 14 residues. The germline gives CDR1 KGHSH, CDR2 LQKENI. V was shortened by 4 bases and J by 4 bases, with 13 bases between the two germline ends.

As for this clone: With the read ending 3 residues before the CDR3 end, the germline J gene is used to fill in that end. The chain is built from TRBV14 and TRBJ1-2; TRBD1 matches 8 bases. V shed 6 bases, J shed 6 bases, and the junction held 9 bases outside the gene matches. CDR3 length equals 14 residues. Looked up from germline, CDR1 is SGHDN and CDR2 is FVKESK. The DNA read from the CDR3 is TGTGCCAGCAGAACGACAGGGGACGAAGATGGC. This codes for CASRTTGDEDG. In full, the CDR3 is CASRTTGDEDGYTF.

In the case of this clone: The read ends 3 residues early relative to the CDR3; the germline J gene fills the gap. This chain uses TRBV30 with TRBJ1-1; the D gene is possibly TRBD1 (6 bases). The CDR3 covers 13 residues. V gave up 3 bases and J gave up 4 bases, with 12 bases separating them. Germline CDR1 is GTSNPN and CDR2 is SVGIG (reference sequence). The CDR3 here is CAWRLGAGTEAFF. Partial CDR3 DNA: TGTGCCTGGAGGTTGGGGGCCGGCACTGAA. The whole variable domain, filled in from reference TRBV30 and TRBJ1-1, reads SQTIHQWPATLVQPVGSPLSLECTVEGTSNPNLYWYRQAAGRGLQLLFYSVGIGQISSEVPQNLSASRPQDRQFILSSKKLLLSDSGFYLCAWRLGAGTEAFFGQGTRLTVV.

About this clone: The CDR3 goes on 3 residues after the read ends, and that part is filled in from the germline J gene. The chain uses TRBV6-1 and TRBJ2-1, with D unclear. Trimming shortened V by 2 bases and J by 0 bases, and 8 bases separated the two germline ends. The germline gives CDR1 MNHNS, CDR2 SASEGT. This CDR3 has 15 residues. The CDR3 spells CASSERQVSYNEQFF. CDR3 bases read: TGTGCCAGCAGTGAAAGGCAGGTCTCCTACAATGAG.

About this clone itself: The read comes to an end 3 residues before the CDR3 does, leaving the germline J gene to fill in the end. The gene calls are TRBV28 and TRBJ2-7; unclear D gene. CDR1 is MDHEN and CDR2 is SYDVKM in the germline V gene. The CDR3 extends over 13 amino acids. The ends were cut back, 5 bases at V and 2 bases at J, with 10 bases in the middle. The CDR3 DNA, read in part, is TGTGCCAGCAGTCCGGCAGGAACCTACGAG. Translation gives CASSPAGTYE. The full CDR3 reads CASSPAGTYEQYF.

Concerning this clone: The sequence runs out 3 residues before the end of the CDR3; the remainder is reconstructed from the germline J gene. The chain links TRBV19 to TRBJ2-3; 8 positions match TRBD1. Trimming removed 5 bases from V and 8 bases from J; junction bases left unmatched: 3. The germline V gene encodes CDR1 LNHDA and CDR2 SQIVND (reference sequence). The CDR3 extends over 12 amino acids. The sequenced part of the CDR3 DNA is TGTGCCAGTAGTGCCGACAGGGGTACG. This translates into CASSADRGT. The entire CDR3 reads CASSADRGTQYF.

Details on this clone: The read stops 3 residues short of the end of the CDR3; the missing end is completed from the germline J gene. The chain recombines TRBV30 with TRBJ1-6; 9 bases fit TRBD1. The V gene's germline CDR1 is GTSNPN and CDR2 SVGIG (reference sequence). This CDR3 region has 14 residues. Here the CDR3 reads CALRQGVLWAPLHF. Partial CDR3 DNA: TGTGCCTTACGACAGGGGGTGCTCTGGGCGCCC.

With respect to this clone: From the germline J gene comes the end of the CDR3, since the read stops 3 residues before it. The chain joins TRBV9 to TRBJ2-7; D is ambiguous. With 0 bases removed from V and 0 bases from J, the gap between germline ends came to 19 bases. Germline V gene lookup returns CDR1 SGDLS and CDR2 YYNGEE. This CDR3 region has 18 residues. The sequenced part of the CDR3 DNA is TGTGCCAGCAGCGTAGAGGCATCGGGTCTCCCGAGCTCCTACGAG. This sequence encodes CASSVEASGLPSSYE. The full-length CDR3 reads as CASSVEASGLPSSYEQYF.

For this clone: The read ends 3 residues shy of where the CDR3 ends; the end is completed using the germline J gene. The chain carries TRBV6-2 or TRBV6-3 and TRBJ2-3, with 7 bases aligning to TRBD2. V lost 11 bases to trimming and J lost 3 bases; unmatched junction nucleotides: 11. This CDR3 has 14 residues. The germline gives CDR1 MNHEY, CDR2 SVGEGT. The sequenced part of the CDR3 DNA is TGTGCCGTTTGCGGGAGCCGGATTACAGATACG. It encodes CAVCGSRITDT. The whole CDR3 reads CAVCGSRITDTQYF.

For this clone: The read falls 3 residues short of the CDR3 end, and the missing part is taken from the germline J gene. The V call is TRBV6-4, the J call TRBJ2-3; 8 bases are a match to TRBD1. This CDR3 region has 15 residues. Germline loops: CDR1 MRHNA, CDR2 SNTAGT. V shed 4 bases and J 0 bases; nucleotides not matched to a gene: 3. The CDR3 sequence is CASSATGGSTDTQYF. CDR3 bases read: TGTGCCAGCAGTGCTACAGGGGGTAGCACAGATACG.

A note on this clone: The read ends 3 residues before the CDR3 terminus; that terminus is restored from the germline J gene. The chain uses TRBV19 and TRBJ1-5; 8 nucleotides line up with TRBD1. Germline V gives CDR1 LNHDA, CDR2 SQIVND (reference sequence). Germline trimming cut 4 bases from V and 6 bases from J; bases unmatched to any gene: 5. The CDR3 is 14 residues long. CDR3 DNA (partial): TGTGCCAGTAGTACCACAGGGGGGATTCAGCCC. This encodes CASSTTGGIQP. The whole CDR3 reads CASSTTGGIQPQHF.

A word on this clone: Coverage ceases 3 residues before the CDR3 finishes, and the germline J gene fills in the end. The genes are TRBV28 and TRBJ2-3, with TRBD2 as a possible D gene (7 bases). The V end was cut by 5 bases, the J end by 6 bases, with 18 bases between. The germline V gene has CDR1 MDHEN and CDR2 SYDVKM. This CDR3 contains 15 residues. The CDR3 protein is CASSPWGRGGDTQYF. Partial CDR3 DNA: TGTGCCAGCAGTCCTTGGGGGAGGGGGGGCGATACG.